The 28 T cell receptor beta chains below come from one sample, sequenced in a study of cytomegalovirus exposure and HLA in healthy donors. PCR primers comprised 60 Vbeta and 13 Jbeta primers. The table came from immunoSEQ multiplex PCR; TCRdb's copy has only in-frame clones and leaves some out. The sample gives around 130,000 clones, around 78% of which show up once; roughly 1.8% is in the top ten. Sequencing was performed on PBMCs. Every receptor here comes from a woman aged 40 to 55 in good health and CMV-seronegative.

V usage is TRBV4-2 and J usage is TRBJ2-4; 11 bases line up with TRBD2. This CDR3 has 18 amino acids. Germline lookup yields CDR1 LGHNA and CDR2 YNFKEQ. J was trimmed by 1 base and V by 1 base; bases with no gene match: 6. The CDR3 here is CASSQALAGGGAKNIQYF. The CDR3 nucleotides read TGTGCCAGCAGCCAAGCGCTAGCGGGAGGAGGGGCCAAAAACATTCAGTACTTC.

The chain links TRBV5-4 to TRBJ2-3, with 14 bases lining up with TRBD2. The germline V gene has CDR1 SGHNT and CDR2 YYREEE (reference sequence). The CDR3 covers 17 residues. Trimming cost V 4 bases and J 3 bases; bases outside gene matches: 7. CDR3 coding DNA: TGTGCCAGCAGCGGGACTAGCGGGGGAGGCGGGACAGATACGCAGTATTTT. Its translation: CASSGTSGGGGTDTQYF.

The chain recombines TRBV5-1 with TRBJ2-5; D may be TRBD2 (6 bases). The V and J ends lost 3 bases and 5 bases respectively, with 17 bases between them. This CDR3 region has 15 residues. Germline V gene lookup returns CDR1 SGHRS and CDR2 YFSETQ. The CDR3 here is CASSSSGTGGETQYF. The DNA for the CDR3 is TGCGCCAGCAGCTCCTCAGGGACTGGGGGGGAGACCCAGTACTTC.

As to this clone: Germline is not matched at one junction end, which may reflect a read error. This rearrangement joins TRBV6-5 to TRBJ2-6; tentative D call: TRBD1 (7 bases). This CDR3 is 15 amino acids long. Germline V gene lookup returns CDR1 MNHEY and CDR2 SVGAGI. This CDR3 reads CASSRGASGANGLTF. CDR3 bases: TGTGCCAGCAGCAGGGGGGCCTCTGGGGCCAACGGCCTGACTTTC.

Points on this clone: The sample carries other DNA sequences with the same CDR3. The J gene is TRBJ1-2, the V gene TRBV6-5; 9 nucleotides line up with TRBD1. J lost 5 bases, V lost 6 bases, and 1 base had no gene match. CDR1 is MNHEY, CDR2 SVGAGI, per germline. The CDR3 has 12 amino acids. The CDR3 protein is CASSGTGYGYTF. CDR3 DNA: TGTGCCAGCAGCGGGACAGGGTATGGCTACACCTTC.

The V gene is TRBV6-1, the J gene TRBJ1-2; weak D call: TRBD1 (6 bases). CDR1 MNHNS and CDR2 SASEGT come from the germline V gene. This CDR3 is built from 15 residues. The germline V and J ends were trimmed by 2 bases and 3 bases, with 13 bases remaining between them. The CDR3 spells CASSESGEKDYGYTF. CDR3 sequence (DNA): TGTGCCAGCAGTGAATCAGGGGAAAAGGACTATGGCTACACCTTC.

This chain joins TRBV25-1 and TRBJ1-6; 7 nucleotides agree with TRBD1. V lost 1 base to trimming and J lost 9 bases; unmatched junction nucleotides: 3. Germline V gene sequence: CDR1 MGHDK, CDR2 SYGVNS. The CDR3 is 14 residues long. The CDR3 nucleotides are TGTGCCAGCAGTGAATCAGGGGGTAGTTCACCCCTCCACTTT. Amino acids: CASSESGGSSPLHF. The full variable domain, completed using reference TRBV25-1 and TRBJ1-6, is EADIYQTPRYLVIGTGKKITLECSQTMGHDKMYWYQQDPGMELHLIHYSYGVNSTEKGDLSSESTVSRIRTEHFPLTLESARPSHTSQYLCASSESGGSSPLHFGNGTRLTVT.

The chain carries TRBV10-3 and TRBJ2-5; 10 bases fit TRBD2. Germline V gene sequence: CDR1 ENHRY, CDR2 SYGVKD. Trimming cost V 2 bases and J 5 bases; bases outside gene matches: 5. The CDR3 totals 15 residues. The CDR3 DNA reads as TGTGCCATCAGTGAGGTAGCGGGGGGCTGGGAGACCCAGTACTTC. The encoded protein is CAISEVAGGWETQYF.

This sequence joins TRBV6-5 and TRBJ1-2, with D unclear. Trimming removed 6 bases from V and 4 bases from J, with 9 bases in between. The CDR3 extends over 12 amino acids. Germline CDR1 and CDR2: MNHEY and SVGAGI. The CDR3 DNA reads TGTGCCAGCAGCGAACTTGGCTATGGCTACACCTTC. Protein product: CASSELGYGYTF.

The chain joins TRBV10-3 to TRBJ2-6; 8 bases align to TRBD1. Trimming at V came to 0 bases and at J to 2 bases, leaving 3 bases not matched to a gene. The CDR3 is made up of 17 amino acids. Germline V lookup: CDR1 ENHRY, CDR2 SYGVKD. Written as DNA, the CDR3 is TGTGCCATCAGTGAGTCCCCGACAGGGGCTGGGGCCAACGTCCTGACTTTC. Translated, it gives CAISESPTGAGANVLTF.

The rearrangement uses TRBV6-1 and TRBJ2-1; TRBD1 aligns across 9 bases. The trim removed 2 bases at V and 6 bases at J, leaving 8 bases unmatched. CDR1 MNHNS and CDR2 SASEGT come from the germline V gene. The CDR3 loop spans 16 amino acids. DNA for the CDR3: TGTGCCAGCAGTGAACAACCGGGACAGGGAGGCAATGAGCAGTTCTTC. Its translation: CASSEQPGQGGNEQFF.

V usage is TRBV6-5 and J usage is TRBJ2-7, with D possibly being TRBD1 (6 bases). V was clipped by 6 bases and J by 5 bases, with 14 bases between them. Germline loops: CDR1 MNHEY, CDR2 SVGAGI. This CDR3 has 13 residues. The CDR3 sequence is CASRPQGRDEQYF. The CDR3, as DNA: TGTGCCAGCAGGCCACAGGGTAGAGACGAGCAGTACTTC.

This chain links TRBV5-6 with TRBJ2-3; 7 bases match TRBD2. V lost 4 bases, J lost 6 bases, and 2 bases stayed unmatched. Germline V gene sequence: CDR1 SGHDT, CDR2 YYEEEE. This CDR3 is built from 12 residues. CDR3 region: CASSRREDTQYF. CDR3 coding DNA: TGTGCCAGCAGCCGGCGGGAGGATACGCAGTATTTT.

V is TRBV10-3 and J is TRBJ2-2; D gene unclear. Germline V gene data show CDR1 as ENHRY and CDR2 as SYGVKD. V lost 6 bases to trimming and J lost 1 base, with 3 bases between them. The CDR3 length is 12 residues. DNA for the CDR3: TGTGCCATCAGGAGGAACACCGGGGAGCTGTTTTTT. It codes for CAIRRNTGELFF.

V usage is TRBV6-1 and J usage is TRBJ2-7; the D gene is possibly TRBD1 (8 bases). CDR3 length: 13 amino acids. From germline, CDR1 is MNHNS and CDR2 SASEGT. V gave up 8 bases and J gave up 5 bases, with 16 bases separating them. The CDR3 DNA reads as TGTGCCAGCCGAACAGGGGGGGTCAACGAGCAGTACTTC. Its translation: CASRTGGVNEQYF.

CDR3 nucleotide sequence: TGTGCCAGCAGTCGCCTACAGGGAACCCAAGAGACCCAGTACTTC. Its translation: CASSRLQGTQETQYF. This sequence joins TRBV28 and TRBJ2-5; D is perhaps TRBD1 (6 bases). The V gene's germline CDR1 is MDHEN and CDR2 SYDVKM. Deletions cut 5 bases from V and 1 base from J, with 14 bases between. There are 15 residues in the CDR3.

V usage is TRBV27 and J usage is TRBJ2-7; possible D gene TRBD2, 5 bases. The length of the CDR3 is 12 residues. V lost 2 bases to trimming and J lost 6 bases, with 8 bases between them. Germline V gives CDR1 MNHEY, CDR2 SMNVEV (reference sequence). The CDR3 here is CASSLRGIEQYF. In nucleotides, the CDR3 is TGTGCCAGCAGTTTAAGAGGGATCGAGCAGTACTTC.

This chain links TRBV5-1 with TRBJ1-1; tentatively, D is TRBD1 (6 bases). CDR3 size: 16 residues. Deletions cut 0 bases from V and 5 bases from J, with 17 bases between. Germline CDR1 and CDR2: SGHRS and YFSETQ. This CDR3 reads CASSLATGIVSTEAFF. In nucleotides, the CDR3 is TGCGCCAGCAGCTTGGCAACAGGGATCGTTTCTACTGAAGCTTTCTTT.

The chain is built from TRBV5-1 and TRBJ2-7; 9 positions match TRBD1. The CDR3 has 14 amino acids. Germline CDR1 is SGHRS and CDR2 is YFSETQ. Trimming took 4 bases from V and 6 from J; bases not matched to a gene: 8. Here the CDR3 reads CASSLPGQGVEQYF. Here the CDR3 DNA reads TGCGCCAGCAGCCTCCCGGGACAGGGAGTCGAGCAGTACTTC.

The rearrangement links TRBV7-3 to TRBJ1-2, with TRBD1 as a possible D gene (6 bases). V was shortened by 3 bases and J by 8 bases, with 13 bases between the two germline ends. Germline CDR1 and CDR2: SGHTA and FQGTGA. The CDR3 runs to 13 residues. As DNA, the CDR3 is TGTGCCAGCAGCTTGCCAGGGGCCGGAGGCTACACCTTC. Its protein product is CASSLPGAGGYTF.

The chain combines TRBV30 with TRBJ2-3, with TRBD2 matching over 7 bases. The CDR3 is 14 amino acids. V lost 5 bases to trimming and J lost 2 bases; unmatched junction nucleotides: 7. CDR1 and CDR2 (germline): GTSNPN, SVGIG (reference sequence). The CDR3 loop reads CAWEPAGSTDTQYF. In nucleotides, the CDR3 is TGTGCCTGGGAGCCAGCGGGGTCCACAGATACGCAGTATTTT.

The chain employs TRBV5-6 and TRBJ1-5, with a tentative D call TRBD1 (6 bases). The CDR3 totals 14 residues. Germline V CDR1 and CDR2: SGHDT, YYEEEE. V shed 4 bases and J shed 1 base, with 9 bases lying between them. Here the CDR3 DNA reads TGTGCCAGCAGCCCCGGACAGAGCAATCAGCCCCAGCATTTT. This gives the protein CASSPGQSNQPQHF.

The chain joins TRBV7-3 to TRBJ2-7; D gene ambiguous. Between the trimmed V and J ends, which lost 3 bases and 0 bases, there was a span of 15 bases. CDR1 and CDR2 from the germline V gene are SGHTA and FQGTGA. The CDR3 totals 16 residues. CDR3 loop: CASSLAADGNSYEQYF. The CDR3 DNA sequence: TGTGCCAGCAGCTTGGCGGCAGATGGAAACTCCTACGAGCAGTACTTC.

The sample holds a few counts of this clone. The chain links TRBV6-1 to TRBJ1-2; possibly TRBD1 for D (6 bases). The V end was cut by 10 bases, the J end by 8 bases, with 23 bases between. Germline V CDR1 and CDR2: MNHNS, SASEGT. The CDR3 covers 14 residues. CDR3 nucleotide sequence: TGTGCCATCTGGACAGTCTGGGATGGGGGAGGCTACACCTTC. It encodes CAIWTVWDGGGYTF.

The chain has TRBV19 and TRBJ2-3; TRBD2 matches at 7 bases. CDR1 is LNHDA, CDR2 SQIVND, per germline (reference sequence). The CDR3 is 14 amino acids. Germline trimming cut 2 bases from V and 6 bases from J; bases unmatched to any gene: 5. The CDR3 spells CASSIREAGDTQYF. The CDR3 nucleotides are TGTGCCAGTAGTATACGGGAGGCCGGGGATACGCAGTATTTT. Variable domain in full (rest from reference TRBV19 and TRBJ2-3): DGGITQSPKYLFRKEGQNVTLSCEQNLNHDAMYWYRQDPGQGLRLIYYSQIVNDFQKGDIAEGYSVSREKKESFPLTVTSAQKNPTAFYLCASSIREAGDTQYFGPGTRLTVL.

The rearrangement joins TRBV5-1 to TRBJ1-1, with D possibly being TRBD1 (6 bases). The V gene's germline CDR1 is SGHRS and CDR2 YFSETQ. The ends were cut back, 3 bases at V and 0 bases at J, with 18 bases in the middle. This CDR3 contains 17 residues. CDR3 protein: CASSWGTRGRMNTEAFF. DNA for the CDR3: TGCGCCAGCAGCTGGGGGACAAGGGGCCGGATGAACACTGAAGCTTTCTTT. Variable domain in full (rest from reference TRBV5-1 and TRBJ1-1): KAGVTQTPRYLIKTRGQQVTLSCSPISGHRSVSWYQQTPGQGLQFLFEYFSETQRNKGNFPGRFSGRQFSNSRSEMNVSTLELGDSALYLCASSWGTRGRMNTEAFFGQGTRLTVV.

This clone has a handful of counts. The CDR3 DNA is TGTGCCAGCAGCCCCGGACTAGAGCAGTTCTTC. It codes for CASSPGLEQFF. The chain is built from TRBV7-8 and TRBJ2-1, with D maybe TRBD2 (6 bases). Germline V lookup: CDR1 SGHVS, CDR2 FQNEAQ. The CDR3 runs 11 residues. The germline V and J ends were trimmed by 5 bases and 10 bases, with 9 bases remaining between them.

The chain links TRBV4-1 to TRBJ2-3; D unresolved. Trimming left V 0 bases short and J 0 bases short, with 4 bases between. Germline V gene sequence: CDR1 MGHRA, CDR2 YSYEKL. The CDR3 spans 14 residues. In DNA form, the CDR3 reads TGCGCCAGCAGCCAAGATAGAAGCACAGATACGCAGTATTTT. Protein sequence: CASSQDRSTDTQYF.